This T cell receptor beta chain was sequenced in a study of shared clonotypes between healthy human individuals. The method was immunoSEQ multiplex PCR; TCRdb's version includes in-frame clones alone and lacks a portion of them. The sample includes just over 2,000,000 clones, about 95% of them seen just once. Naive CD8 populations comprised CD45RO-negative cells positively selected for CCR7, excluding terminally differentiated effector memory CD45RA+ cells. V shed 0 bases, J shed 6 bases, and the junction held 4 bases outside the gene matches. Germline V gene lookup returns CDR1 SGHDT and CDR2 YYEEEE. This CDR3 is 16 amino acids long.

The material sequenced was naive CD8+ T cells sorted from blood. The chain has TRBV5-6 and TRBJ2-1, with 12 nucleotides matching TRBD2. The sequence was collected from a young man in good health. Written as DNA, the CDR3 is TGTGCCAGCAGCTTGGCTAGCGGGAGGGCCATCAATGAGCAGTTCTTC. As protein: CASSLASGRAINEQFF.